This T cell receptor beta chain was captured in a study of cytomegalovirus exposure and HLA in healthy donors. For this clone: Its cognate antigen is unknown.

The PCR employed 60 Vbeta primers together with 13 Jbeta primers. TCRdb's table, derived via immunoSEQ multiplex PCR, lists solely in-frame clones and lacks some. The sample has about 91,000 clones, around 86% seen once. Study-level points and caveats: It was only CMV serostatus that was available as immune exposure information.

The clonotype comes from a man between 25 and 39 years old in good health and CMV-seropositive. The specimen sequenced was PBMCs.

The CDR3 reads CASSSIDSLNEKLFF. The DNA of the CDR3 is TGTGCCAGCAGCTCCATTGACAGCCTAAATGAAAAACTGTTTTTT. The chain joins TRBV7-2 to TRBJ1-4; tentative D call: TRBD1 (5 bases). Trimming pared 4 bases from V and 5 bases from J, leaving 14 bases between. Germline assignment: CDR1 SGHTA and CDR2 FQGNSA. The CDR3 is 15 residues long.